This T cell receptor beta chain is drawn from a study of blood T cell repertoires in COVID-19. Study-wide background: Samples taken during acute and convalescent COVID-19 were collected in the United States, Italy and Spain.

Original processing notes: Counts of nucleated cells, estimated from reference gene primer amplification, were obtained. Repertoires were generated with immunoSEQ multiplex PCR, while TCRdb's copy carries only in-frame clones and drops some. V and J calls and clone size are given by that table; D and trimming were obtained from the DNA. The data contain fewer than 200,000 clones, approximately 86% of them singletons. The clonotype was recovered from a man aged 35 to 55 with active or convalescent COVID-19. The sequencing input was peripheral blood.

CDR3 amino acids: CASGLVPGRGGLSTGELFF. CDR3 DNA sequence: TGTGCTAGTGGTTTGGTCCCGGGCAGGGGCGGGTTAAGCACCGGGGAGCTGTTTTTT. The rearrangement uses TRBV12-5 and TRBJ2-2, with D possibly being TRBD1 (6 bases). From germline, CDR1 is LGHNT and CDR2 FRNRAP. V was clipped by 0 bases and J by 4 bases, with 21 bases between them. The CDR3 covers 19 residues.